These 10 T cell receptor beta chains were sequenced from one sample in a study of blood T cells in healthy people across ages. For the second PCR, which ran for about 7 to 11 cycles, a sample-barcoded 5' primer and a J-beta primer mix were used. TCRdb re-called the 5' RACE reads through MiXCR, storing one row per CDR3 protein. Here the sample spans roughly 1,500,000 distinct CDR3 sequences, around two fifths being singletons. Sequenced sample: blood. Every receptor here comes from a woman aged 18-29 years in good health.

The gene calls are TRBV7-6 and TRBJ2-3; 8 bases fit TRBD2. Germline CDR1 SGHVS, CDR2 FNYEAQ. With V trimmed by 2 bases and J by 1 base, 5 bases remained unmatched. CDR3 length: 16 amino acids. The CDR3: CASSLIAGLGTDTQYF. In nucleotides, the CDR3 is TGTGCCAGCAGCTTAATAGCGGGACTAGGCACAGATACGCAGTATTTT.

The chain combines TRBV7-9 with TRBJ2-1; TRBD2 is a possible D gene (6 bases). Germline assignment: CDR1 SEHNR and CDR2 FQNEAQ (reference sequence). The CDR3 extends over 15 amino acids. V was clipped by 4 bases and J by 8 bases, with 18 bases between them. The CDR3 region is CASSSGTGGLDEQFF. CDR3 bases: TGTGCCAGCAGCTCAGGGACCGGGGGTTTAGATGAGCAGTTCTTC.

This sequence joins TRBV28 and TRBJ2-7; the D gene is possibly TRBD2 (6 bases). CDR1 is MDHEN, CDR2 SYDVKM, per germline. V lost 6 bases to trimming and J lost 1 base, with 16 bases between them. The CDR3 has 15 amino acids. DNA of the CDR3: TGTGCCAGCAGAACTTACTGGGGAGGATCCTACGAGCAGTACTTC. Amino acid sequence: CASRTYWGGSYEQYF.

The chain has TRBV6-1 and TRBJ2-3; 7 nucleotides match TRBD2. Germline-derived CDR1 and CDR2 are MNHNS and SASEGT. CDR3 length: 14 residues. Trimming removed 8 bases from V and 2 bases from J; junction bases left unmatched: 7. CDR3 residues: CASVAGDHTDTQYF. Written as DNA, the CDR3 is TGTGCCAGCGTTGCGGGGGACCACACAGATACGCAGTATTTT.

This rearrangement joins TRBV18 to TRBJ2-1; weak D call: TRBD2 (6 bases). Germline V lookup: CDR1 KGHSH, CDR2 LQKENI. This CDR3 has 14 amino acids. The V gene lost 0 bases and the J gene lost 7 bases, with 10 bases spanning the gap. The CDR3 sequence is CASSPPGLPNEQFF. CDR3 nucleotide sequence: TGTGCCAGCTCACCACCCGGACTACCGAATGAGCAGTTCTTC.

The chain couples TRBV10-3 to TRBJ2-6; D call uncertain. Germline V gene lookup returns CDR1 ENHRY and CDR2 SYGVKD. V lost 10 bases to trimming and J lost 0 bases, with 4 bases between them. The CDR3 spans 12 residues. Here the CDR3 reads CATRSGANVLTF. CDR3 in DNA: TGTGCCACCCGCTCTGGGGCCAACGTCCTGACTTTC.

The chain couples TRBV5-5 to TRBJ2-1; the D is unclear. This CDR3 is 16 amino acids long. CDR1 is SGHKS and CDR2 is YYEKEE in the germline V gene (reference sequence). Trimming stripped 5 bases from V and 0 bases from J, with 15 bases between. For the CDR3, the DNA is TGTGCCAGCAGGAGGACCCAGGATACCTCCTACAATGAGCAGTTCTTC. This sequence encodes CASRRTQDTSYNEQFF.

The chain joins TRBV20-1 to TRBJ2-5, with 8 nucleotides matching TRBD1. Trimming cost V 4 bases and J 5 bases; bases outside gene matches: 9. The CDR3 totals 14 residues. CDR1 is DFQATT and CDR2 is SNEGSKA in the germline V gene (reference sequence). The CDR3 loop is CSAKPQGAGETQYF. In DNA, the CDR3 is TGCAGTGCTAAACCTCAGGGGGCGGGGGAGACCCAGTACTTC.

The chain recombines TRBV27 with TRBJ2-3, with 12 bases fitting TRBD2. Trimming cost V 2 bases and J 5 bases; bases outside gene matches: 8. Germline loops: CDR1 MNHEY, CDR2 SMNVEV (reference sequence). CDR3 length: 17 residues. This CDR3 is CASSLTASGGAQDTQYF. In DNA, the CDR3 is TGTGCCAGCAGTTTAACGGCTAGCGGGGGGGCCCAAGATACGCAGTATTTT.

The CDR3 coding sequence is TGTGCCAGCAGCCCGCGGGAGACAGCAACTAATGAAAAACTGTTTTTT. Residues: CASSPRETATNEKLFF. The rearrangement uses TRBV7-9 and TRBJ1-4; possible D gene TRBD1, 5 bases. Germline V lookup: CDR1 SEHNR, CDR2 FQNEAQ (reference sequence). This CDR3 spans 16 amino acids. Trimming took 5 bases from V and 0 from J, leaving 13 bases between them.